Only a few counts were recorded for the clone carrying this T cell receptor (beta chain). TCRdb re-derived calls from the reads in MiXCR, one entry per CDR3 protein. The sample lists 600,000 to 800,000 distinct CDR3 sequences, approximately 25% occurring once. The data belong to a study of T cell repertoires in cytomegalovirus infection. CDR1 and CDR2 (germline): SQVTM, ANQGSEA. CDR3 size: 15 residues. V shed 1 base and J 1 base; nucleotides not matched to a gene: 6. The receptor's source is a human donor in good health (CMV status not recorded). Some clones in this sample may be carry-over from other donors' samples. The genes are TRBV29-1 and TRBJ2-5; TRBD2 matches 7 bases. The sequenced sample consisted of CD8+ T cells from PBMCs. The CDR3 nucleotides are TGCAGCGTTGAAGGGGCAGGGACTACCCAAGAGACCCAGTACTTC. It yields the protein CSVEGAGTTQETQYF.